This T cell receptor (beta chain) is drawn from a study of T cells in Graves' hyperthyroidism and ophthalmopathy (dated by TCRdb to the late 2010s). Describing the broader study: Peripheral blood samples were taken at the time of initial diagnosis, prior to any treatment. An independent validation cohort of around 19 hyperthyroidism patients and about 15 patients who later progressed to ophthalmopathy tested prospective prediction of ophthalmopathy. To identify distinguishing TCR V-J signatures, a discovery cohort of 100 patients was used, comprising some 43 with Graves' ophthalmopathy and 55 to 65 with stable Graves' hyperthyroidism. In addition, the study compared T-cell repertoires in thyroid tissue and in blood from roughly 6 Graves' hyperthyroidism patients. The paper reports TCR Vbeta CDR3 sequencing of approximately 130 peripheral blood samples: under 45 ophthalmopathy, 75 to 80 hyperthyroidism and 17 progressor patients. Following sampling, methimazole starting at 30 mg daily was given to hyperthyroidism patients, and high-dose intravenous methylprednisolone was given to ophthalmopathy patients. For training and testing, the roughly 97 patients in the discovery cohort were randomly divided in a 7:3 ratio. Beyond this particular receptor, the publication reports: No statistical method was used to set the sample size in advance, and investigators knew the group allocation. In cross-validation, a model built on a 13 V-J signature told ophthalmopathy apart from stable hyperthyroidism with under 90% sensitivity and 81% to 82% specificity, and in testing the same model reached 80%/75%. Most expanded thyroid clonotypes (frequency above 0.001) were also detected in blood, suggesting blood repertoires may reflect thyroid immune responses. In validation, progression to ophthalmopathy was predicted by the model with about 70% sensitivity and under 85% specificity, a median of approximately 7.1 months before onset.

TCR beta CDR3 regions were amplified from RNA transcripts. For the first round of RT-PCR on the TCR CDR3, the HTBI primer set was used together with the Qiagen OneStep RT-PCR kit. Libraries were constructed in a second round of multiplex PCR, after which size selection and purification were carried out. The libraries were sequenced on an Illumina HiSeq2000 using paired-end 100 bp reads. As for the authors' bioinformatics: SOAPnuke was used to process the raw data, removing reads that contained adapters or uncalled bases, had a mean Phred below 15, or lacked an exact match to the constant primer or identifier. High-quality paired reads were merged with COPE v1.2.5, and unique nucleotide sequences were defined as clonotypes. Clonotypes were aligned to IMGT TRBV, TRBD and TRBJ reference segments using MiTCR v1.1. Analysis was restricted to V-J combinations with a frequency above 0.0001, which covered 99.2% of repertoires. A TCS score was defined as the ratio between F50 (clonal expansion) and ExV (chaos), using BLOSUM62-based TCRdist between CDR3 peptides within each V-J. Welch's t-statistics and random forest reduced 500 to 550 V-J features to 10 to 15, which were used in a naive Bayes classifier (R e1071). TCRdb reprocessed the public reads (quality trimming at Q25 with fastp, clone calling with MiXCR) and kept in-frame beta chains. Duplicate CDR3 protein sequences are folded into a single record with the most common DNA and genes. TCRdb's processing, not the study's, gives the V and J calls here. The sample yields around 600,000 distinct CDR3 sequences; more than 15% were counted once. Around 7.8% of the sample belongs to the ten largest clones.

Stable Graves' hyperthyroidism was defined as the absence of progression to ophthalmopathy over 18 months of follow-up. Hyperthyroidism patients were newly diagnosed, had a disease duration of under 2 months, and were aged 18 to 65 years. Any patient with an uncontrolled infection, another autoimmune disease, pregnancy or lactation was excluded. Diagnoses relied on clinical symptoms, serum thyroxine and TRAb, thyroid ultrasound and orbital computed tomography. PBMCs were separated from roughly 9.6 ml of fresh peripheral blood using Ficoll-Paque density gradient centrifugation. Trizol reagent was used to extract total RNA, and RNA quality was then checked on an Agilent 2100 Bioanalyzer. CDR1 LGHDT and CDR2 YNNKEL are derived from the germline V gene (reference sequence). V drops 4 bases and J drops 3 bases, leaving 10 bases in between. The CDR3 sequence holds 14 residues, the cysteine and phenylalanine included. Kept here is only the CDR3 DNA, which spans 42 bases and is read in frame from base 1.

This clonotype was observed many times. This receptor's antigen is unknown. No base quality information exists; no much larger clone differs at one position. This TCR was recovered from a woman aged 25 to 39 with Graves' hyperthyroidism. The rearranged segments are TRBV3-1 and TRBJ2-1; no D gene is confidently identified. The sequencing sample was made of blood. The CDR3 region: CASSPPVSYNEQFF. The DNA is TGTGCCAGCAGCCCCCCCGTGAGCTACAATGAGCAGTTCTTC.